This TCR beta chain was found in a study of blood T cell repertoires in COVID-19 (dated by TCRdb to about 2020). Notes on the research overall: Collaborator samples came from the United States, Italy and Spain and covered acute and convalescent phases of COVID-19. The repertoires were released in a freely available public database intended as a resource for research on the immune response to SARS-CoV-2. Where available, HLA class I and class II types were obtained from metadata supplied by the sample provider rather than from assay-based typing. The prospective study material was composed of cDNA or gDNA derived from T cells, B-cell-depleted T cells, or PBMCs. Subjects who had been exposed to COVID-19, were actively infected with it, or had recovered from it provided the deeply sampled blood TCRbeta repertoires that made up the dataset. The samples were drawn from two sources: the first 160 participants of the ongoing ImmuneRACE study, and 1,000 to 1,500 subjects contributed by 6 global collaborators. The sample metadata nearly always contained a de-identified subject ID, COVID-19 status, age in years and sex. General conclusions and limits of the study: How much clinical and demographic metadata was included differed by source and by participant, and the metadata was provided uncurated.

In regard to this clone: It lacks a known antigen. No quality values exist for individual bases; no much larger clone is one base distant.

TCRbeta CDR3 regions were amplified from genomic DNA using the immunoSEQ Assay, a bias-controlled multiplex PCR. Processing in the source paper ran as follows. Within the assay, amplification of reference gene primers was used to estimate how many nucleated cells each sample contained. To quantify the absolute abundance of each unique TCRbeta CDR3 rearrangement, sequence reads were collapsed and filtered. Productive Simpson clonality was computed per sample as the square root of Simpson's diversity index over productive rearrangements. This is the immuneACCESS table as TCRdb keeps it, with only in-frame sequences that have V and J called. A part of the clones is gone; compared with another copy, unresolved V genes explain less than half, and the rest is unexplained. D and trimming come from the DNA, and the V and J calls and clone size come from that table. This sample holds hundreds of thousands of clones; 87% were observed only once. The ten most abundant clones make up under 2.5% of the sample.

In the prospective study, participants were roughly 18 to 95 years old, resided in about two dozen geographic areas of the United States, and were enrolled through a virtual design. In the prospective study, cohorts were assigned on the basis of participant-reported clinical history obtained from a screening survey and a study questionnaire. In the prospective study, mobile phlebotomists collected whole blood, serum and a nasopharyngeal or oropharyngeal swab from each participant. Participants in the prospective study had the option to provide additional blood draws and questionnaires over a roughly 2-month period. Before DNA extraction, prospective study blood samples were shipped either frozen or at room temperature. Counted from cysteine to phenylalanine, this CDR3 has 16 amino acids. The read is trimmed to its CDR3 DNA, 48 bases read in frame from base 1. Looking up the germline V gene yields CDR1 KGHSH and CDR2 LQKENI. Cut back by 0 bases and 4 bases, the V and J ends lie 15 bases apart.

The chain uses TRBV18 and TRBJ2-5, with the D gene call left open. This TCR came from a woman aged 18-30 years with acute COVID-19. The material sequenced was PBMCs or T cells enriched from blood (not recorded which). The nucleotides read TGTGCCAGCTCACCACCGGAACACTACCTGGGAGAGACCCAGTACTTC. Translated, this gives CASSPPEHYLGETQYF.